This T cell receptor (beta chain) was retrieved from a study of blood T cell repertoires in COVID-19. The CDR3 runs to 15 residues. V was clipped by 5 bases and J by 0 bases; unmatched bases: 6. CDR1 and CDR2 from the germline V gene are MDHEN and SYDVKM. Assay: immunoSEQ multiplex PCR; the TCRdb copy retains only in-frame clones and omits some. The repertoire holds about 150,000 clones, with around four fifths as singletons. This clonotype originated in a woman aged 35 to 49 with active or convalescent COVID-19. The chain is built from TRBV28 and TRBJ1-2, with TRBD1 matching 7 bases. Sequencing was done on a sample of peripheral blood. The CDR3 sequence is CASSPGTAANYGYTF. DNA of the CDR3: TGTGCCAGCAGTCCCGGGACAGCAGCTAACTATGGCTACACCTTC.